This entry features one T cell receptor (beta chain) sequence. These data come from a study of control samples from healthy donors and cancer patients. The germline CDR1 and CDR2 sequences are LNHDA and SQIVND (reference sequence). The CDR3 has 19 amino acids. The junction had 11 bases not matched to a gene; V was cut back by 5 bases and J by 0 bases. Profiled with immunoSEQ multiplex PCR; TCRdb holds only in-frame clones, not every one. Of fewer than 200,000 clones listed, nearly 96% are singletons. The chain uses TRBV19 and TRBJ2-1, with 12 bases that match TRBD2. Sequencing was carried out using blood. The sequence came from a woman aged 30 to 39 in good health. CDR3 residues: CASSPRLAGVTSSYNEQFF. CDR3 nucleotide sequence: TGTGCCAGTAGTCCCCGACTAGCGGGGGTGACGAGCTCCTACAATGAGCAGTTCTTC. Full variable domain (remainder filled in from reference TRBV19 and TRBJ2-1): DGGITQSPKYLFRKEGQNVTLSCEQNLNHDAMYWYRQDPGQGLRLIYYSQIVNDFQKGDIAEGYSVSREKKESFPLTVTSAQKNPTAFYLCASSPRLAGVTSSYNEQFFGPGTRLTVL.